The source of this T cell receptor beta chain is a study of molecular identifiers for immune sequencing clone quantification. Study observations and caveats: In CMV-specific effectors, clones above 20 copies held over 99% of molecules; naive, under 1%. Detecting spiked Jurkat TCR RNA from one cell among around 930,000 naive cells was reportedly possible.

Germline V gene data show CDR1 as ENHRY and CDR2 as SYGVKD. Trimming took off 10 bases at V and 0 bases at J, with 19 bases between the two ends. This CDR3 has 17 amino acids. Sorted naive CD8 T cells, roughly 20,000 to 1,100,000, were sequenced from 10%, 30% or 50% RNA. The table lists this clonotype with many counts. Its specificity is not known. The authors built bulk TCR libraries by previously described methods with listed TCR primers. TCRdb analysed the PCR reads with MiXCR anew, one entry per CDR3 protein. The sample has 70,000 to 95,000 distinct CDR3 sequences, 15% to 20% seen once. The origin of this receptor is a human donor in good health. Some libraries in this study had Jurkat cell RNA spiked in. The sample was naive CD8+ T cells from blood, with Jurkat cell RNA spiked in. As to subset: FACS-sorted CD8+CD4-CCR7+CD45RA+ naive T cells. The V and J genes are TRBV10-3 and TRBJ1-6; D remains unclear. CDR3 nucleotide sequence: TGTGCCACGGCCGCGGAGGGAGAAAGCTCCTATAATTCACCCCTCCACTTT. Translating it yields CATAAEGESSYNSPLHF.